This T cell receptor (beta chain) was identified during a study of OX40 agonist ivuxolimab in advanced cancers. Sequenced by immunoSEQ multiplex PCR; TCRdb stores in-frame clones only, minus some. The sample lists fewer than 50,000 clones, around 90% occurring once. This CDR3 region has 16 residues. The germline CDR1 and CDR2 sequences are KGHSH and LQKENI. V dropped 4 bases and J dropped 2; count of bases not matched to a gene: 6. This clone has just one count. The sequence was collected from an adult with an advanced solid tumor such as melanoma, head and neck, liver or kidney cancer. The chain joins TRBV18 to TRBJ1-5; 9 nucleotides agree with TRBD1. Specimen: CD4+ or CD8+ T cells sorted from blood, collected in a trial of the OX40 agonist ivuxolimab. This CDR3 is CASSLTGGGGNQPQHF. CDR3 sequence (DNA): TGTGCCAGCTCACTTACAGGGGGCGGTGGCAATCAGCCCCAGCATTTT.